The 27 T cell receptor beta chains below were found in one sample sequenced in a study of regulatory T cells in long-lasting Graves disease. TCR beta libraries were built with iRepertoire HTBI primers and Arm-PCR of CDR3 regions. In TCRdb, the multiplex PCR reads were re-called with MiXCR into one record per CDR3 protein. The table lists approximately 350,000 distinct CDR3 sequences, around 11% of them singletons. Noted time point: newly diagnosed GD, antithyroid drugs for less than 3 months. After RNA was extracted from PBMCs, the TCR library was made from it. The sample was also reused in another study, on T cells in Graves' hyperthyroidism and ophthalmopathy.

The sample here was peripheral blood mononuclear cells (PBMCs), taken at new diagnosis, from a patient treated with antithyroid drugs. These receptor sequences come from a woman aged 18-30 years with Graves disease.

This clonotype was detected ten times or more. The chain uses TRBV29-1 and TRBJ2-7; 11 bases match TRBD2. The CDR3 is made up of 14 amino acids. Germline V lookup: CDR1 SQVTM, CDR2 ANQGSEA. J gave up 3 bases and V 3 bases, and 4 bases lay outside the gene matches. The CDR3 loop reads CSVEGLAENYEQYF. For the CDR3, the DNA is TGCAGCGTTGAGGGACTAGCGGAAAACTACGAGCAGTACTTC.

The table lists this clonotype with many counts. The chain has TRBV27 and TRBJ2-5; D call uncertain. The V end was cut by 2 bases, the J end by 5 bases, with 9 bases between. This CDR3 has 13 residues. CDR1 MNHEY and CDR2 SMNVEV come from the germline V gene (reference sequence). CDR3 DNA sequence: TGTGCCAGCAGTTTAGCGACCCGGGAGACCCAGTACTTC. It is translated as CASSLATRETQYF.

This clonotype has at least ten counts. The CDR3, as DNA: TGTGCCAGCAGTTTGGGGCGGCCAACCCTATACGAGCAGTACGTC. Its translation: CASSLGRPTLYEQYV. The chain combines TRBV6-5 with TRBJ2-7, with D possibly being TRBD1 (5 bases). The CDR3 is 15 residues long. V lost 4 bases and J lost 4, with 17 bases in between. The germline V gene encodes CDR1 MNHEY and CDR2 SVGAGI.

In its sample, this clonotype was seen many times. J is TRBJ1-2 and V is TRBV12-3 or TRBV12-4; possible D gene TRBD1, 6 bases. The V end was cut by 7 bases, the J end by 7 bases, with 28 bases between. The CDR3 covers 17 residues. This CDR3 is CASTLGGGAMWEAGYTF. The CDR3, as DNA: TGTGCCAGCACCCTGGGGGGGGGGGCGATGTGGGAGGCTGGCTACACCTTC.

There are a few counts of this clonotype. The chain links TRBV29-1 to TRBJ1-1; the D gene is possibly TRBD1 (5 bases). Trimming stripped 4 bases from V and 5 bases from J, with 17 bases between. Per germline, CDR1 SQVTM and CDR2 ANQGSEA. The CDR3 contains 14 residues. The CDR3 loop is CSVGRKGRDTEAFF. The DNA for the CDR3 is TGCAGCGTTGGACGAAAGGGGAGGGATACTGAAGCTTTCTTT. The variable domain in full, with the rest retrieved from reference TRBV29-1 and TRBJ1-1, is SAVISQKPSRDICQRGTSLTIQCQVDSQVTMMFWYRQQPGQSLTLIATANQGSEATYESGFVIDKFPISRPNLTFSTLTVSNMSPEDSSIYLCSVGRKGRDTEAFFGQGTRLTVV.

This clonotype was recorded at least ten times. The rearrangement links TRBV7-3 to TRBJ2-2, with 7 bases matching TRBD1. After removal of 4 bases from V and 5 bases from J, the junction contained 4 bases not matched to a gene. The CDR3 is 14 residues long. Per the germline V gene, CDR1 is SGHTA and CDR2 is FQGTGA. The CDR3 bases are TGTGCCAGCAGCTCTGACAGGGTAACCGGGGAGCTGTTTTTT. Translation: CASSSDRVTGELFF.

This clonotype showed up many times. The chain uses TRBV20-1 and TRBJ2-7, with TRBD2 matching 15 bases. CDR1 DFQATT and CDR2 SNEGSKA come from the germline V gene (reference sequence). Trimming took 8 bases from V and 9 from J; bases not matched to a gene: 8. This CDR3 region has 13 residues. The CDR3: CSTRTSGRAAQYF. In nucleotides, the CDR3 is TGCAGTACCCGGACTAGCGGGAGGGCCGCGCAGTACTTC.

In this sample, this clonotype turned up many times. V is TRBV12-3 or TRBV12-4 and J is TRBJ2-2, with D hard to call. Deletions cut 5 bases from V and 7 bases from J, with 23 bases between. The CDR3 contains 17 residues. The CDR3 DNA reads TGTGCCAGCAGTCCGGCTACCCTGCTTTCGGCGGTCGGGGAGCTGTTTTTT. Protein sequence: CASSPATLLSAVGELFF.

This clonotype was observed at least ten times. The V gene is TRBV30, the J gene TRBJ2-5; 9 nucleotides line up with TRBD1. Germline lookup yields CDR1 GTSNPN and CDR2 SVGIG (reference sequence). V lost 2 bases, J lost 3 bases, and 4 bases stayed unmatched. The CDR3 runs to 14 residues. The CDR3 region has the DNA TGTGCCTGGAGTACGGGACAGGGTGAAGAGACCCAGTACTTC. Translation: CAWSTGQGEETQYF.

This sequence joins TRBV19 and TRBJ1-6, with a possible D match to TRBD1 (6 bases). The germline V gene encodes CDR1 LNHDA and CDR2 SQIVND (reference sequence). CDR3 length: 14 residues. V was shortened by 2 bases and J by 7 bases, with 9 bases between the two germline ends. This CDR3 is CASSIWGPNSPLHF. DNA of the CDR3: TGTGCCAGTAGTATATGGGGGCCGAATTCACCCCTCCACTTT.

This clonotype was counted only a few times. The V and J genes are TRBV6-1 and TRBJ2-2; 7 positions agree with TRBD1. V trimming: 6 bases; J trimming: 7 bases; junction bases outside the gene matches: 8. Germline CDR1 is MNHNS and CDR2 is SASEGT. The CDR3 sequence is 14 residues long. CDR3 coding DNA: TGTGCCAGCAGCCTTGGACAGGTGATCGGGGAGCTGTTTTTT. Encoded protein: CASSLGQVIGELFF.

This chain joins TRBV6-2 or TRBV6-3 and TRBJ2-7; the match to TRBD2 covers 11 bases. Trimming cost V 0 bases and J 0 bases; bases outside gene matches: 10. The CDR3 has 19 residues. Germline V gene sequence: CDR1 MNHEY, CDR2 SVGEGT. CDR3 nucleotides: TGTGCCAGCAGTTACTCGAGTACGGGACTAGCGGCCCTCTCCTACGAGCAGTACTTC. It is translated as CASSYSSTGLAALSYEQYF.

This clonotype was observed a few times. The rearrangement uses TRBV14 and TRBJ1-2; 7 bases line up with TRBD1. Trimming removed 6 bases from V and 2 bases from J; junction bases left unmatched: 9. CDR3 length equals 15 residues. From germline, CDR1 is SGHDN and CDR2 FVKESK. The CDR3 spells CASSPYRGRNYGYTF. CDR3 DNA: TGTGCCAGCAGTCCATACAGGGGCAGAAACTATGGCTACACCTTC.

As regards this clonotype: A read error may be the cause here, since a much bigger clone is one base away. This sequence joins TRBV28 and TRBJ2-5; 11 bases are a match to TRBD2. Germline CDR1 MDHEN, CDR2 SYDVKM. The CDR3 spans 15 residues. The CDR3 reads CVSSYIAGGQETQYF. As DNA, the CDR3 is TGTGTCAGCAGCTATATAGCGGGAGGGCAAGAGACCCAGTACTTC.

This clonotype has at least ten counts. V and J are TRBV14 and TRBJ2-7; TRBD2 might be the D (5 bases). This CDR3 is 15 amino acids long. Germline V CDR1 and CDR2: SGHDN, FVKESK. V dropped 1 base and J dropped 0 bases, with 10 bases sitting between them. In DNA, the CDR3 is TGTGCCAGCAGCCAAGGACTATCCCTCTCCTACGAGCAGTACTTC. Protein product: CASSQGLSLSYEQYF.

This clonotype was seen only a few times. A much larger clone lies one base from this, so it may be a read error. The genes are TRBV11-2 and TRBJ2-1; unclear D gene. Germline loops: CDR1 SGHAT, CDR2 FQNNGV. The CDR3 extends over 14 amino acids. The DNA of the CDR3 is TGTGCCAGCAGCCAAGTCGGCCCTTACAATGGGCAGTTCTTC. This codes for CASSQVGPYNGQFF.

The chain uses TRBV7-2 and TRBJ1-3; 8 positions match TRBD1. With V trimmed by 3 bases and J by 9 bases, 10 bases remained unmatched. The CDR3 is 15 amino acids. Germline V CDR1 and CDR2: SGHTA, FQGNSA. In nucleotides, the CDR3 is TGTGCCAGCAGCTTGCTACAGGGGGTGACGGCCACCATATATTTT. Its translation: CASSLLQGVTATIYF.

A few counts support this clonotype. The genes are TRBV7-2 and TRBJ1-1; D uncertain. Germline V gene sequence: CDR1 SGHTA, CDR2 FQGNSA. The CDR3 is 14 amino acids. V was clipped by 3 bases and J by 1 base, with 9 bases between them. For the CDR3, the DNA is TGTGCCAGCAGCTTCAATGTGAGGAACACTGAAGCTTTCTTT. Amino acids: CASSFNVRNTEAFF. The complete variable domain, with remaining parts taken from reference TRBV7-2 and TRBJ1-1, reads GAGVSQSPSNKVTEKGKDVELRCDPISGHTALYWYRQSLGQGLEFLIYFQGNSAPDKSGLPSDRFSAERTGGSVSTLTIQRTQQEDSAVYLCASSFNVRNTEAFFGQGTRLTVV.

This clonotype was seen ten or more times. The chain couples TRBV12-3 or TRBV12-4 to TRBJ1-5; the D is unclear. The CDR3 runs to 14 residues. The V gene lost 6 bases and the J gene lost 4 bases, with 13 bases spanning the gap. CDR3 bases: TGTGCCAGCAGCCGCCGGACGGAAAATCAGCCCCAGCATTTT. It is translated as CASSRRTENQPQHF.

This clonotype has a count of ten or more. This rearrangement joins TRBV20-1 to TRBJ2-7, with D perhaps TRBD2 (6 bases). The V gene lost 3 bases and the J gene lost 0 bases, with 9 bases spanning the gap. The CDR3 is made up of 13 amino acids. Looked up from germline, CDR1 is DFQATT and CDR2 is SNEGSKA (reference sequence). CDR3: CSASDGSSYEQYV. CDR3 bases: TGCAGTGCTAGTGACGGGAGCTCCTACGAGCAGTACGTC.

This clonotype was observed many times. The V and J genes are TRBV3-1 and TRBJ2-7; D might be TRBD1 (5 bases). V was pared by 0 bases and J by 3 bases, with 18 bases between. Per germline, CDR1 LGHDT and CDR2 YNNKEL (reference sequence). The CDR3 spans 17 residues. CDR3 DNA sequence: TGTGCCAGCAGCCAAGATAGGCGGACACCATCTATCTACGAGCAGTACGTC. This encodes CASSQDRRTPSIYEQYV.

This clonotype was found a few times. V usage is TRBV5-1 and J usage is TRBJ2-7; D perhaps matches TRBD1 (6 bases). Germline CDR1 and CDR2: SGHRS and YFSETQ. The CDR3 is 14 residues long. The V end was cut by 0 bases, the J end by 3 bases, with 10 bases between. The DNA of the CDR3 is TGCGCCAGCAGCTTGGTCTGGGGGCTCTACGAGCAGTACTTC. It translates to CASSLVWGLYEQYF.

This clonotype was seen more than once but under ten times. The chain links TRBV15 to TRBJ2-1; no firm D call. Germline loops: CDR1 LNHNV, CDR2 YYDKDF (reference sequence). The germline V and J ends were trimmed by 3 bases and 1 base, with 16 bases remaining between them. The CDR3 totals 17 residues. This chain's CDR3 is CATSSPLGYRSYNEQFF. The CDR3 nucleotides are TGTGCCACCAGCAGTCCTTTGGGTTACCGGTCCTACAATGAGCAGTTCTTC.

This sequence joins TRBV20-1 and TRBJ2-1; 13 nucleotides match TRBD2. The CDR3 runs to 15 residues. The trim removed 4 bases at V and 8 bases at J, leaving 8 bases unmatched. Germline CDR1 DFQATT, CDR2 SNEGSKA (reference sequence). In nucleotides, the CDR3 is TGCAGTGCTACATGGACTAGCGGGAGAGTCGATGAGCAGTTCTTC. This gives the protein CSATWTSGRVDEQFF.

The gene calls are TRBV19 and TRBJ1-5; D is possibly TRBD1 (5 bases). CDR1 is LNHDA, CDR2 SQIVND, per germline (reference sequence). V was shortened by 5 bases and J by 5 bases, with 10 bases between the two germline ends. This CDR3 has 13 residues. The DNA for the CDR3 is TGTGCCAGTAGTGCCGACAGAGATCAGCCCCAGCATTTT. Its protein product is CASSADRDQPQHF. Based on the CDR3 plus reference TRBV19 and TRBJ1-5, the full variable domain is DGGITQSPKYLFRKEGQNVTLSCEQNLNHDAMYWYRQDPGQGLRLIYYSQIVNDFQKGDIAEGYSVSREKKESFPLTVTSAQKNPTAFYLCASSADRDQPQHFGDGTRLSIL.

This clonotype was seen many times. The CDR3 region is CASKTGTAQETQYF. DNA for the CDR3: TGTGCCAGCAAAACCGGGACAGCTCAAGAGACCCAGTACTTC. The chain carries TRBV27 and TRBJ2-5, with 7 positions matching TRBD1. V shed 7 bases, J shed 2 bases, and the junction held 7 bases outside the gene matches. CDR1 is MNHEY, CDR2 SMNVEV, per germline (reference sequence). CDR3 size: 14 residues.

V is TRBV6-2 or TRBV6-3 and J is TRBJ1-2, with a possible D match to TRBD1 (5 bases). V was clipped by 2 bases and J by 8 bases, with 21 bases between them. The V gene's germline CDR1 is MNHEY and CDR2 SVGEGT. The CDR3 is 16 amino acids. CDR3 residues: CASSYPPGASTEGYTF. CDR3 DNA sequence: TGTGCCAGCAGTTACCCTCCTGGGGCGTCAACGGAGGGCTACACCTTC.